What follows is one TCR beta chain and its context. Individuals aged about 18 to 89 years were recruited from fewer than 30 US areas. The CDR3 length is 13 residues. Trimming shortened V by 2 bases and J by 4 bases, and 9 bases separated the two germline ends. CDR1 is WNHNN, CDR2 SYGVQD, per germline (reference sequence). The data were obtained in a study of blood T cell repertoires in COVID-19. As for the study in general: Samples came from the United States, Italy and Spain, spanning acute and convalescent COVID-19.

Original handling: Nucleated cell number was recorded as an estimate derived from reference gene primer amplification. Libraries were prepared by immunoSEQ multiplex PCR; TCRdb keeps only in-frame clonotypes and omits some of them. V and J calls and clone size are those listed in that table; D and trimming were worked out from the DNA. The table has some 180,000 clones, approximately 79% seen once. This TCR was recovered from an older woman with acute COVID-19. J is TRBJ2-7 and V is TRBV10-1; weak D call: TRBD1 (5 bases). The sequenced sample was PBMCs or T cells enriched from blood (not recorded which). CDR3 in amino acids: CASSEGAAYEQYF. The DNA of the CDR3 is TGCGCCAGCAGTGAGGGGGCCGCGTACGAGCAGTACTTC.